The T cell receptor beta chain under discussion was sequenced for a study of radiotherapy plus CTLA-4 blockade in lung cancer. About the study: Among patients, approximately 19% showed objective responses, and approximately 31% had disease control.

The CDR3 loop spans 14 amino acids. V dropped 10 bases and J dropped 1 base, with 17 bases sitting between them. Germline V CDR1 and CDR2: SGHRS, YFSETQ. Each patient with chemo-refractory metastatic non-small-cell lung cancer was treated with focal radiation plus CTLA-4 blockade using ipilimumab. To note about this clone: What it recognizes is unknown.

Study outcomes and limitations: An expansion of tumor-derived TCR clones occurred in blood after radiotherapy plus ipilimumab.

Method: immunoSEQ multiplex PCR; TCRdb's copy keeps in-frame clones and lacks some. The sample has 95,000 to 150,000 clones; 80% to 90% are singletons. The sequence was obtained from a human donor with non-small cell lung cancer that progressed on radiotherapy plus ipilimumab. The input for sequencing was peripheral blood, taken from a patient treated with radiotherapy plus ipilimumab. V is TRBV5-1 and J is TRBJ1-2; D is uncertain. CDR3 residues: CASEAGRGNYGYTF. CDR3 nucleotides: TGCGCCTCGGAGGCCGGGCGTGGTAACTATGGCTACACCTTC.